This T cell receptor (beta chain) was observed in a study of human thymus T cells. The germline V gene encodes CDR1 SGHAT and CDR2 FQNNGV. This CDR3 spans 14 amino acids. V lost 1 base and J lost 4, with 11 bases in between. Profiling relied on immunoSEQ multiplex PCR, and the TCRdb table lists in-frame clones only, not all of them. The sample records 57,000 or so clones, 90% to 95% being singletons. The sequencing input was blood. The chain couples TRBV11-2 to TRBJ2-7; no definite D call. This clonotype was obtained from a boy in the first two years of life with a congenital heart defect but otherwise immunologically healthy. CDR3: CASSLGPDVYEQYF. In nucleotides, the CDR3 is TGTGCCAGCAGCTTAGGGCCGGACGTATACGAGCAGTACTTC.